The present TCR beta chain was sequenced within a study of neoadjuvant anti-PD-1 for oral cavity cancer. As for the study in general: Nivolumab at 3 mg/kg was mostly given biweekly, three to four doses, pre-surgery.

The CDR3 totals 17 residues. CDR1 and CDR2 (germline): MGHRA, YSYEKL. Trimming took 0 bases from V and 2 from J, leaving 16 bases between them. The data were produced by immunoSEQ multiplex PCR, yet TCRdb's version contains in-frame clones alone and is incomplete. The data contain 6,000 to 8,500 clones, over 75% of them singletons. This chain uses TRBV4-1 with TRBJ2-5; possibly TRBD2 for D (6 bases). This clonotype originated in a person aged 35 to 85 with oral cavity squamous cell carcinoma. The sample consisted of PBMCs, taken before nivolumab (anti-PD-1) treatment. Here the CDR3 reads CASSQEPVAGSQETQYF. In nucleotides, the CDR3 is TGCGCCAGCAGCCAAGAACCCGTGGCGGGATCTCAAGAGACCCAGTACTTC.